This entry lists 24 T cell receptor beta chains sequenced from one sample in a study of blood T cell repertoires in COVID-19. Libraries were prepared by immunoSEQ multiplex PCR; TCRdb keeps only in-frame clonotypes and omits some of them. Of 200,000 to 250,000 clones listed, roughly 90% are singletons. The sample was peripheral blood. These receptors were taken from a woman in her fifties or sixties with acute or convalescent COVID-19.

The V and J genes are TRBV18 and TRBJ1-1, with TRBD1 matching over 7 bases. Losses at the gene ends were 6 bases for V and 1 base for J; bases not matched to a gene: 8. The V gene's germline CDR1 is KGHSH and CDR2 LQKENI. The CDR3 sequence is 15 residues long. As DNA, the CDR3 is TGTGCCAGCTCGATAAACCAGGGGGAGAACACTGAAGCTTTCTTT. This sequence encodes CASSINQGENTEAFF.

The rearrangement uses TRBV28 and TRBJ2-7; D perhaps matches TRBD2 (6 bases). The germline CDR1 and CDR2 sequences are MDHEN and SYDVKM. There are 12 residues in the CDR3. The V end lost 8 bases, the J end lost 3 bases, and 11 bases lay between the germline ends. The CDR3 DNA reads as TGTGCCAGCCGGTTGGGGGGCTACGAGCAGTACTTC. This translates into CASRLGGYEQYF.

The chain combines TRBV28 with TRBJ2-3, with D hard to call. The CDR3 runs 15 residues. Per the germline V gene, CDR1 is MDHEN and CDR2 is SYDVKM. V was clipped by 7 bases and J by 4 bases, with 18 bases between them. The CDR3 DNA follows: TGTGCCAGCAATTCCCTAGGCTATGTCGCAGATACGCAGTATTTT. Protein sequence: CASNSLGYVADTQYF.

This clone turned up a few times. The chain has TRBV5-4 and TRBJ2-1, with a tentative D call TRBD1 (8 bases). Germline-derived CDR1 and CDR2 are SGHNT and YYREEE (reference sequence). V lost 4 bases to trimming and J lost 6 bases, with 17 bases between them. The CDR3 contains 15 residues. The CDR3 sequence is CASSVRTGRVNEQFF. The CDR3 nucleotides are TGTGCCAGCAGCGTGAGGACAGGGAGGGTCAATGAGCAGTTCTTC.

The V call is TRBV3-1 (or the pseudogene TRBV3-2), the J call TRBJ2-7; 9 bases fit TRBD2. The CDR3 runs 20 residues. Germline CDR1 reads LGHDT; CDR2 reads YNNKEL (reference sequence). Losses at the gene ends were 2 bases for V and 0 bases for J; bases not matched to a gene: 17. The CDR3 reads CASSQYPQRGAPGSSYEQYF. The DNA of the CDR3 is TGTGCCAGCAGCCAATACCCCCAGCGGGGGGCACCAGGAAGCTCCTACGAGCAGTACTTC.

The V gene is TRBV6-2 or TRBV6-3, the J gene TRBJ2-1; 11 nucleotides match TRBD1. This CDR3 region has 15 residues. Germline CDR1 is MNHEY and CDR2 is SVGEGT. V lost 2 bases, J lost 6 bases, and 3 bases stayed unmatched. The CDR3 DNA reads TGTGCCAGCAGTTACACGGACAGGGGGCTCAATGAGCAGTTCTTC. This gives the protein CASSYTDRGLNEQFF.

The V and J genes are TRBV5-1 and TRBJ1-1, with TRBD1 matching over 9 bases. The V gene end was trimmed by 0 bases and the J gene end by 1 base; junction bases not matched to a gene: 1. The CDR3 has 15 amino acids. Germline CDR1 and CDR2: SGHRS and YFSETQ. The CDR3 loop reads CASSLETGGNTEAFF. Here the CDR3 DNA reads TGCGCCAGCAGCTTGGAGACAGGGGGGAACACTGAAGCTTTCTTT.

This clone was detected ten times or more. For the CDR3, the DNA is TGCAGTACAAGACAGGGAAACACCATATATTTT. This encodes CSTRQGNTIYF. The chain employs TRBV20-1 and TRBJ1-3; D is possibly TRBD1 (5 bases). Germline V gene data show CDR1 as DFQATT and CDR2 as SNEGSKA (reference sequence). Trimming left V 8 bases short and J 4 bases short, with 9 bases between. The length of the CDR3 is 11 residues.

The V and J genes are TRBV7-2 and TRBJ2-7; D is possibly TRBD2 (6 bases). Trimming stripped 4 bases from V and 0 bases from J, with 13 bases between. The CDR3 runs 15 residues. In germline, CDR1 is SGHTA, CDR2 FQGNSA. The CDR3: CASSSPGLSSYEQYF. CDR3 nucleotide sequence: TGTGCCAGCAGCTCGCCGGGACTTTCCTCCTACGAGCAGTACTTC.

In this sample, this clone turned up once. The V gene is TRBV9, the J gene TRBJ1-2, with D uncertain. Germline V gene lookup returns CDR1 SGDLS and CDR2 YYNGEE. The CDR3 has 13 amino acids. V lost 0 bases, J lost 8 bases, and 11 bases lay in between. The DNA of the CDR3 is TGTGCCAGCAGCGTAGACGAGGGAGAGGGCTACACCTTC. Amino acids: CASSVDEGEGYTF.

This chain joins TRBV19 and TRBJ1-2; no reliable D call. Trimming stripped 3 bases from V and 3 bases from J, with 14 bases between. Per the germline V gene, CDR1 is LNHDA and CDR2 is SQIVND (reference sequence). The CDR3 contains 15 residues. The CDR3 is CASSMVYRRDYGYTF. Written as DNA, the CDR3 is TGTGCCAGTAGTATGGTCTACCGGCGGGACTATGGCTACACCTTC.

This rearrangement joins TRBV18 to TRBJ1-6; 11 bases line up with TRBD1. Germline V gene lookup returns CDR1 KGHSH and CDR2 LQKENI. Trimming cost V 3 bases and J 10 bases; bases outside gene matches: 5. The CDR3 runs 15 residues. The CDR3 loop is CASSPGGTGGSPLHF. The CDR3, as DNA: TGTGCCAGCTCACCTGGTGGGACAGGGGGATCACCCCTCCACTTT.

This chain connects TRBV9 to TRBJ1-1; no definite D call. There are 14 residues in the CDR3. The V end lost 4 bases, the J end lost 4 bases, and 14 bases lay between the germline ends. CDR1 is SGDLS, CDR2 YYNGEE, per germline. The CDR3 sequence: CASSLDHRGTEAFF. The CDR3 bases are TGTGCCAGCAGCCTCGATCACCGGGGCACTGAAGCTTTCTTT.

On this clone itself: The identical CDR3 is also encoded by other nucleotide sequences in the sample. The chain links TRBV19 to TRBJ1-5; D uncertain. This CDR3 comprises 15 residues. Looked up from germline, CDR1 is LNHDA and CDR2 is SQIVND (reference sequence). The germline V and J ends were trimmed by 3 bases and 0 bases, with 9 bases remaining between them. CDR3 residues: CASSIGGYSNQPQHF. In DNA form, the CDR3 reads TGTGCCAGTAGTATCGGAGGGTATAGCAATCAGCCCCAGCATTTT. The whole variable domain, filled in from reference TRBV19 and TRBJ1-5, reads DGGITQSPKYLFRKEGQNVTLSCEQNLNHDAMYWYRQDPGQGLRLIYYSQIVNDFQKGDIAEGYSVSREKKESFPLTVTSAQKNPTAFYLCASSIGGYSNQPQHFGDGTRLSIL.

This rearrangement joins TRBV18 to TRBJ2-7; unclear D gene. There are 14 residues in the CDR3. Per germline, CDR1 KGHSH and CDR2 LQKENI. V shed 3 bases and J shed 3 bases, with 12 bases lying between them. CDR3 sequence: CASSPSGANYEQYF. As DNA, the CDR3 is TGTGCCAGCTCACCTTCTGGAGCCAACTACGAGCAGTACTTC.

The chain combines TRBV9 with TRBJ2-2, with D possibly being TRBD2 (6 bases). Germline CDR1 SGDLS, CDR2 YYNGEE. V dropped 0 bases and J dropped 4 bases, with 10 bases sitting between them. The length of the CDR3 is 15 residues. The chain's CDR3 is CASSVGDSLTGELFF. CDR3 nucleotides: TGTGCCAGCAGCGTAGGGGACTCCCTCACCGGGGAGCTGTTTTTT.

This sequence joins TRBV19 and TRBJ1-1; 7 nucleotides align to TRBD1. The junction had 0 bases not matched to a gene; V was cut back by 1 base and J by 1 base. Germline values: CDR1 LNHDA, CDR2 SQIVND (reference sequence). The CDR3 is 14 residues long. CDR3 residues: CASSIGTGNTEAFF. CDR3 bases: TGTGCCAGTAGTATAGGGACAGGGAACACTGAAGCTTTCTTT.

This chain connects TRBV30 to TRBJ1-2; 7 nucleotides line up with TRBD1. V shed 0 bases and J 7 bases; nucleotides not matched to a gene: 5. The CDR3 sequence is 13 residues long. CDR1 is GTSNPN, CDR2 SVGIG, per germline (reference sequence). The CDR3 protein is CAWSVGGVPGYTF. CDR3 in DNA: TGTGCCTGGAGTGTAGGGGGCGTACCTGGCTACACCTTC.

The rearrangement joins TRBV5-1 to TRBJ2-1, with 7 bases that match TRBD1. The CDR3 spans 16 residues. The junction had 7 bases not matched to a gene; V was cut back by 4 bases and J by 0 bases. Germline V gene lookup returns CDR1 SGHRS and CDR2 YFSETQ. CDR3 DNA sequence: TGCGCCAGCAGCGCCGGGACAGTGAGCTCCTACAATGAGCAGTTCTTC. It encodes CASSAGTVSSYNEQFF. Drawing the rest from reference TRBV5-1 and TRBJ2-1, the complete variable domain is KAGVTQTPRYLIKTRGQQVTLSCSPISGHRSVSWYQQTPGQGLQFLFEYFSETQRNKGNFPGRFSGRQFSNSRSEMNVSTLELGDSALYLCASSAGTVSSYNEQFFGPGTRLTVL.

This chain joins TRBV7-9 and TRBJ2-7; 10 positions agree with TRBD2. The V gene end was trimmed by 5 bases and the J gene end by 2 bases; junction bases not matched to a gene: 3. The CDR3 is 14 amino acids. CDR1 SEHNR and CDR2 FQNEAQ come from the germline V gene (reference sequence). This chain's CDR3 is CASSPLAGAYEQYF. The CDR3 nucleotides are TGTGCCAGCAGCCCCCTAGCGGGAGCCTACGAGCAGTACTTC.

This sequence joins TRBV19 and TRBJ1-3; 9 positions agree with TRBD1. V lost 5 bases to trimming and J lost 2 bases; unmatched junction nucleotides: 10. The length of the CDR3 is 17 residues. CDR1 is LNHDA and CDR2 is SQIVND in the germline V gene (reference sequence). The CDR3 DNA reads as TGTGCCAGTAGTTGGGAGGACGGGACAGGGACTGGAAACACCATATATTTT. Its protein product is CASSWEDGTGTGNTIYF.

The chain employs TRBV30 and TRBJ1-6, with a tentative D call TRBD1 (6 bases). Germline CDR1 and CDR2: GTSNPN and SVGIG (reference sequence). V was trimmed by 1 base and J by 8 bases, leaving 15 bases between them. The CDR3 runs to 15 residues. CDR3 nucleotide sequence: TGTGCCTGGAGTGCTCTACAGGGCCCGGATTCACCCCTCCACTTT. It is translated as CAWSALQGPDSPLHF.

The J gene is TRBJ2-2, the V gene TRBV2; 9 nucleotides align to TRBD1. Germline V gene lookup returns CDR1 SNHLY and CDR2 FYNNEI. The CDR3 contains 14 residues. The V segment lost 7 bases and the J segment 7 bases; nucleotides outside the gene matches: 7. The CDR3 loop reads CASTGQGHGGELFF. The CDR3 coding sequence is TGTGCCAGCACGGGACAGGGACACGGCGGGGAGCTGTTTTTT.

V is TRBV5-1 and J is TRBJ2-3; 7 bases match TRBD2. V lost 0 bases to trimming and J lost 4 bases; unmatched junction nucleotides: 5. Germline V gene data show CDR1 as SGHRS and CDR2 as YFSETQ. There are 15 residues in the CDR3. The CDR3 loop reads CASSLEGGSSDTQYF. In nucleotides, the CDR3 is TGCGCCAGCAGCTTGGAGGGCGGGAGTTCAGATACGCAGTATTTT.